The clone carrying this T cell receptor (beta chain) has ten or more counts. Its antigen is unknown. Per germline, CDR1 WSHSY and CDR2 SAAADI. The CDR3 spans 12 residues. Trimming took 1 base from V and 5 from J, leaving 5 bases between them. These data originate in a study of T-cell reconstitution after alpha-beta-depleted transplantation in children. Study-level points and caveats: Newly made T cells mostly supplied T-cell counts and diversity one year after transplant. In some patients, recipient T cells and intrathymic progenitors surviving conditioning explained high day-60 diversity. By about two months after transplant, alpha-beta T cells reportedly arose from several hundred graft clones that had expanded.

For TCRbeta, the library was prepared with unique molecular identifiers. TCRdb ran MiXCR on the PCR reads and lists one entry per CDR3 protein. The table records about 300,000 distinct CDR3 sequences, over 7% of them present only once. The receptor was isolated from a female patient aged 2-9 years who had a stem cell transplant for Fanconi anemia, so the T cells may come from the graft donor. The material was peripheral blood, obtained 360 days after TCRalphabeta/CD19-depleted stem cell transplant. The V and J genes are TRBV10-2 and TRBJ2-5, with unresolved D. The CDR3 nucleotides are TGCGCCAGCAGTGAGTTGTGGGAGACCCAGTACTTC. Translated: CASSELWETQYF.